The rows below give T cell receptor beta chains drawn from one sample of a study of Ad26.COV2.S vaccination and SARS-CoV-2 variants. TCRdb keeps only in-frame clones here, not all; method: immunoSEQ multiplex PCR. The data show around 450,000 clones, approximately 88% seen once. The starting material was peripheral blood, obtained in a trial of Ad26.COV2.S vaccine versus placebo. The receptors originated from a person aged 18-60 years who received the Ad26.COV2.S COVID-19 vaccine or a placebo. CDR3s include the opening cysteine and the closing phenylalanine or tryptophan. The D gene is left open where the match is weak.

TRBD1 TRBJ2-3 TRBV7-2 TGTGCCAGCAGCTTCGACAGGGTTAGCACAGATACGCAGTATTTT CASSFDRVSTDTQYF
- TRBJ1-6 TRBV6-2/TRBV6-3 TGTGCCAGCAGTCCGCCGCGGAGGAGCTCCTATAATTCACCCCTCCACTTT CASSPPRRSSYNSPLHF
- TRBJ1-5 TRBV3-1/TRBV3-2 TGTGCCAGCAGCAACGGACACGAAGCTAGCAATCAGCCCCAGCATTTT CASSNGHEASNQPQHF
TRBD1 TRBJ1-6 TRBV28 TGTGCCAGCAGTTTAGTGACAGGGTATCCACCCCTCCACTTT CASSLVTGYPPLHF
- TRBJ2-1 TRBV28 TGTGCCAGCAGCACCACGCCGGGCCCGGGCAATGAGCAGTTCTTC CASSTTPGPGNEQFF
- TRBJ2-1 TRBV4-1 TGCGCCAGCAGCCCCACTGGGATAGGGGAGTTCCATGAGCAGTTCTTC CASSPTGIGEFHEQFF
- TRBJ1-2 TRBV7-3 TGTGCCAGCAGCTTAACGGCAGGGGCGGCTAACTATGGCTACACCTTC CASSLTAGAANYGYTF
TRBD1 TRBJ2-1 TRBV9 TGTGCCAGCAGCGTAGCCGACAGGGGCCCCTACAATGAGCAGTTCTTC CASSVADRGPYNEQFF
- TRBJ2-1 TRBV3-1/TRBV3-2 TGTGCCAGCAGCCAAGCAAGGCATCGGCAGTTCTTC CASSQARHRQFF
- TRBJ2-7 TRBV5-4 TGTGCCGGGAGGTGGCAGGGAGCATACGAGCAGTACTTC CAGRWQGAYEQYF
- TRBJ2-1 TRBV6-2/TRBV6-3 TGTGCCAGCAGCCCCGTCTCTGGCGGGAAATCTGAGCAGTTCTTC CASSPVSGGKSEQFF
TRBD1 TRBJ1-2 TRBV4-3 TGCGCCAGCAGCCAATCCGGGACAGGGGGATATGGCTACACCTTC CASSQSGTGGYGYTF
- TRBJ2-2 TRBV9 TGTGCCAGCAGCGTATTCGGCAGGCTAGGGACCGGGGAGCTGTTTTTT CASSVFGRLGTGELFF
TRBD1 TRBJ2-7 TRBV7-6 TGTGCCAGCAGCGCGGACAGGGGTTACGAGCAGTACTTC CASSADRGYEQYF